This T cell receptor beta chain was sequenced during a study of blood T cell repertoires in COVID-19. In the study overall: The analysed material was cDNA or gDNA that came from T cells, B-cell-depleted T cells, or PBMCs.

This clone turned up a few times. In the original workflow: For nucleated cells, counts were estimated from reference gene primer amplification. Sequencing was performed with immunoSEQ multiplex PCR; in TCRdb, only in-frame clones are kept and a portion is missing. From that table come the V and J calls and clone size; the DNA was used to work out D and trimming. Counted here are about 8,300 clones, about 88% occurring once; the ten biggest clones make up around a sixth. Germline CDR1 is MNHEY and CDR2 is SMNVEV (reference sequence). The CDR3 extends over 13 amino acids. The V end lost 5 bases, the J end lost 3 bases, and 9 bases lay between the germline ends.

The chain joins TRBV27 to TRBJ2-3; D not certain. This receptor was identified in a human donor with active COVID-19. The donor label of this sample is uncertain. Specimen: peripheral blood. Here the CDR3 reads CASSPTMTDTQYF. For the CDR3, the DNA is TGTGCCAGCAGTCCCACAATGACAGATACGCAGTATTTT.